The T cell receptor beta chain described here comes from a study of cytomegalovirus exposure and HLA in healthy donors. The PCR employed 60 Vbeta primers together with 13 Jbeta primers. Libraries were prepared by immunoSEQ multiplex PCR; TCRdb keeps only in-frame clonotypes and omits some of them. The sample has roughly 110,000 clones; roughly 80% are singletons. About this clone: The identical CDR3 is also encoded by other nucleotide sequences in the sample.

CDR3 length: 13 amino acids. Between the trimmed V and J ends, which lost 6 bases and 1 base, there was a span of 9 bases. Germline CDR1 SEHNR, CDR2 FQNEAQ (reference sequence). This TCR derives from a man between 25 and 39 years old in good health and CMV-seropositive. Sequencing was done on a sample of PBMCs. The J gene is TRBJ1-1, the V gene TRBV7-9; possibly TRBD1 for D (5 bases). Here the CDR3 DNA reads TGTGCCAGCAGTCTGGACACGAACACTGAAGCTTTCTTT. Encoded protein: CASSLDTNTEAFF.